Listed here are 2 T cell receptor beta chains from one sample, sequenced in a study of cytomegalovirus exposure and HLA in healthy donors (dated by TCRdb to 2016 to 2017). Library preparation used the immunoSEQ multiplex PCR assay. The multiplex PCR relied on a mix of 60 forward primers for TCR Vbeta segments and 13 reverse primers for TCR Jbeta segments. Entries here come from immuneACCESS through TCRdb and include only in-frame sequences with V and J called. Some clones fail to appear in such tables; in the studies checked, an unresolved V gene covers under half of the shortfall, and the cause of the remainder is unknown. The sample table records 150,000 to 200,000 clones; roughly 80% of these occur just once. The top ten clones comprise approximately 2.4% of the sample. The sequenced sample consisted of PBMCs. These receptors were collected from a female donor in good health and CMV-seronegative.

The V call is TRBV11-2, the J call TRBJ2-3; 9 nucleotides align to TRBD2. The germline V gene encodes CDR1 SGHAT and CDR2 FQNNGV. The CDR3 extends over 15 amino acids. Trimming at V came to 4 bases and at J to 1 base, leaving 3 bases not matched to a gene. The CDR3 sequence is CASSSIAGGTDTQYF. The DNA of the CDR3 is TGTGCCAGCAGCTCTATAGCGGGGGGCACAGATACGCAGTATTTT.

This clone turned up a few times. The J gene is TRBJ1-1, the V gene TRBV7-2; the match to TRBD1 covers 7 bases. The germline V gene encodes CDR1 SGHTA and CDR2 FQGNSA. CDR3 length: 15 residues. The trim removed 5 bases at V and 4 bases at J, leaving 10 bases unmatched. The CDR3 reads CASSPNRGTATEAFF. CDR3 bases: TGTGCCAGCAGCCCTAACAGGGGAACGGCCACTGAAGCTTTCTTT.